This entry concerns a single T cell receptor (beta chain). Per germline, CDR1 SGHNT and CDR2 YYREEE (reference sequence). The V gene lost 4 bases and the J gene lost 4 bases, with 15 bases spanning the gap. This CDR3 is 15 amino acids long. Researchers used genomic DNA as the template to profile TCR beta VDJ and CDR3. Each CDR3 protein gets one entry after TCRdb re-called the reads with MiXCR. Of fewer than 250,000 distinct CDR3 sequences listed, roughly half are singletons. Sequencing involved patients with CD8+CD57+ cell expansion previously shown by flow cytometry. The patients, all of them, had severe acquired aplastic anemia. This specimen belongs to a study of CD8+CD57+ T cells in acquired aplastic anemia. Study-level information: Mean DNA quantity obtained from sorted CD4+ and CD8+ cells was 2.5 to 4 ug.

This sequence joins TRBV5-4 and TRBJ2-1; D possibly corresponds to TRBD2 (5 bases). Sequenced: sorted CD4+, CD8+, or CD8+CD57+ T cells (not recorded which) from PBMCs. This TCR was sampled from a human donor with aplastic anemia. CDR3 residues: CASSNKRLVYNEQFF. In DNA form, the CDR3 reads TGTGCCAGCAGCAATAAGCGGTTAGTTTACAATGAGCAGTTCTTC.